This T cell receptor (beta chain) was captured by sequencing in a study of cytomegalovirus exposure and HLA in healthy donors. General study results and limits: CMV antigen specificity of three CMV-associated chains was confirmed in vitro. In a later analysis, HLA-associated beta chains showed higher expansion and lower generation probabilities than comparable chains.

PCR primers comprised 60 Vbeta and 13 Jbeta primers. Data came from immunoSEQ multiplex PCR; TCRdb stores just in-frame clones and leaves some out. The sample consists of 150,000 to 200,000 clones, around four fifths of them appearing once. The germline V gene encodes CDR1 KGHSH and CDR2 LQKENI. V shed 2 bases and J shed 2 bases, with 12 bases lying between them. The CDR3 contains 15 residues. Comments on this clone: Its antigen is not identified.

The chain is built from TRBV18 and TRBJ1-2; tentative D call: TRBD1 (5 bases). The sample consisted of PBMCs. This sequence originates from a male donor in good health and CMV-seropositive. CDR3 coding DNA: TGTGCCAGCTCACCATCCGGCAGGGTAAACTATGGCTACACCTTC. It yields the protein CASSPSGRVNYGYTF.